The 24 T cell receptor beta chains below were found in one sample sequenced in a study of shared clonotypes between healthy human individuals (dated by TCRdb to between 2020 and 2021). The receptor library was made with the immunoSEQ multiplex PCR assay. The table comes from immuneACCESS by way of TCRdb, which keeps in-frame sequences with V and J called. Part of the clones is missing from these tables; in studies checked, under half for an unresolved V gene and the rest for unknown reasons. The sample data list about 2 million clones, and 95% of these were observed just once. Jointly, the top ten make up 0.13% of the sample. Sample: naive CD4+ T cells sorted from blood. Taken with the paper, the label for cell subset or site translates to: CD45RA+ positively selected. These receptors all come from a man between 18 and 35 years old in good health.

The chain combines TRBV27 with TRBJ2-5; D unclear. V was clipped by 3 bases and J by 0 bases, with 11 bases between them. This CDR3 has 15 residues. CDR1 is MNHEY, CDR2 SMNVEV, per germline (reference sequence). DNA of the CDR3: TGTGCCAGCAGTTTTGGTCGTGGGTACCAAGAGACCCAGTACTTC. Translating gives CASSFGRGYQETQYF.

About this clone: Other DNA sequences in the sample encode the same CDR3. The rearrangement joins TRBV7-2 to TRBJ2-3; D is unclear. V lost 5 bases to trimming and J lost 5 bases, with 5 bases between them. CDR3 length: 11 residues. Germline V lookup: CDR1 SGHTA, CDR2 FQGNSA. This chain's CDR3 is CASSPLDTQYF. The CDR3 nucleotides read TGTGCCAGCAGCCCCTTAGATACGCAGTATTTT.

The chain employs TRBV9 and TRBJ1-2; perhaps TRBD1 as D (6 bases). CDR1 and CDR2 from the germline V gene are SGDLS and YYNGEE. This CDR3 region has 17 residues. Between the trimmed V and J ends, which lost 4 bases and 5 bases, there was a span of 24 bases. The CDR3 loop reads CASSTPTGGPHWYGYTF. CDR3 sequence (DNA): TGTGCCAGCAGCACCCCTACTGGGGGGCCCCACTGGTATGGCTACACCTTC.

The chain employs TRBV10-2 and TRBJ2-1; 7 bases are a match to TRBD2. Germline V gene data show CDR1 as WSHSY and CDR2 as SAAADI. Trimming took 11 bases from V and 0 from J; bases not matched to a gene: 7. This CDR3 is built from 14 residues. The CDR3 DNA sequence: TGCGCCTCCCAAGGCGGGAGCTCCTACAATGAGCAGTTCTTC. It encodes CASQGGSSYNEQFF.

This sequence joins TRBV4-1 and TRBJ1-1; D is unclear. This CDR3 is built from 16 residues. V lost 0 bases to trimming and J lost 1 base, with 12 bases between them. The germline V gene encodes CDR1 MGHRA and CDR2 YSYEKL. The CDR3 nucleotides read TGCGCCAGCAGCCAAGATAGGTCGCGTTGGAACACTGAAGCTTTCTTT. Translating it yields CASSQDRSRWNTEAFF.

The V gene is TRBV5-1, the J gene TRBJ2-7; 9 bases are a match to TRBD1. Germline V gives CDR1 SGHRS, CDR2 YFSETQ. The CDR3 loop spans 15 amino acids. Trimming at V came to 4 bases and at J to 6 bases, leaving 11 bases not matched to a gene. This CDR3 reads CASSIGTGRKGEQYF. CDR3 bases: TGCGCCAGCAGCATCGGGACAGGGAGAAAGGGCGAGCAGTACTTC. The full variable domain, rest sourced from reference TRBV5-1 and TRBJ2-7, is KAGVTQTPRYLIKTRGQQVTLSCSPISGHRSVSWYQQTPGQGLQFLFEYFSETQRNKGNFPGRFSGRQFSNSRSEMNVSTLELGDSALYLCASSIGTGRKGEQYFGPGTRLTVT.

This clone came up once. This sequence joins TRBV7-2 and TRBJ1-2; 7 nucleotides line up with TRBD1. This CDR3 has 14 residues. Trimming at V came to 4 bases and at J to 4 bases, leaving 6 bases not matched to a gene. Germline-derived CDR1 and CDR2 are SGHTA and FQGNSA. The CDR3 sequence is CASSYGTASYGYTF. In DNA form, the CDR3 reads TGTGCCAGCAGCTACGGGACAGCGAGCTATGGCTACACCTTC.

The chain is built from TRBV4-3 and TRBJ1-2; D is unresolved. Germline values: CDR1 LGHNA, CDR2 YSLEER. This CDR3 comprises 18 residues. V lost 0 bases, J lost 4 bases, and 21 bases lay in between. The DNA of the CDR3 is TGCGCCAGCAGCCAAGATTATTCCCCGGCCAGAGCTCCCTATGGCTACACCTTC. Translated: CASSQDYSPARAPYGYTF.

V is TRBV28 and J is TRBJ1-1; D gene ambiguous. V gave up 7 bases and J gave up 4 bases, with 10 bases separating them. The germline V gene has CDR1 MDHEN and CDR2 SYDVKM. This CDR3 comprises 12 residues. CDR3 region: CASTARSTEAFF. The CDR3, as DNA: TGTGCCAGCACGGCGAGAAGCACTGAAGCTTTCTTT.

This clone was counted a single time. The chain uses TRBV6-1 and TRBJ2-7; 7 bases line up with TRBD2. The CDR3 is made up of 17 amino acids. The ends lost 3 bases at V and 0 bases at J; junction bases unmatched: 11. CDR1 MNHNS and CDR2 SASEGT come from the germline V gene. CDR3: CASSDYPAGDLSYEQYF. In DNA form, the CDR3 reads TGTGCCAGCAGTGACTACCCCGCGGGGGACCTCTCCTACGAGCAGTACTTC.

The chain carries TRBV5-4 and TRBJ2-2; a weak D match, TRBD1 (6 bases). The CDR3 is made up of 17 amino acids. Germline CDR1 SGHNT, CDR2 YYREEE (reference sequence). V was pared by 4 bases and J by 2 bases, with 18 bases between. The CDR3 coding sequence is TGTGCCAGCAGCCGAACAGGGATCGCACTAAACACCGGGGAGCTGTTTTTT. Protein product: CASSRTGIALNTGELFF.

The rearrangement links TRBV6-5 to TRBJ2-7, with TRBD2 matching over 10 bases. The CDR3 sequence is 14 residues long. Germline V gives CDR1 MNHEY, CDR2 SVGAGI. The V segment lost 8 bases and the J segment 5 bases; nucleotides outside the gene matches: 9. The CDR3 bases are TGTGCCAGCCGTTCTAGCGGGGGAAACGACGAGCAGTACTTC. The encoded protein is CASRSSGGNDEQYF.

The chain combines TRBV13 with TRBJ2-1; 10 positions agree with TRBD1. Trimming removed 5 bases from V and 7 bases from J; junction bases left unmatched: 8. Germline values: CDR1 PRHDT, CDR2 FYEKMQ (reference sequence). This CDR3 has 15 residues. In nucleotides, the CDR3 is TGTGCCAGCAGCCAGGACAGGGGGATGGGGAATGAGCAGTTCTTC. Translated, it gives CASSQDRGMGNEQFF. The full variable domain, completed using reference TRBV13 and TRBJ2-1, is AAGVIQSPRHLIKEKRETATLKCYPIPRHDTVYWYQQGPGQDPQFLISFYEKMQSDKGSIPDRFSAQQFSDYHSELNMSSLELGDSALYFCASSQDRGMGNEQFFGPGTRLTVL.

The chain is built from TRBV29-1 and TRBJ1-1; no clear D. This CDR3 has 15 amino acids. The germline CDR1 and CDR2 sequences are SQVTM and ANQGSEA. V dropped 6 bases and J dropped 4 bases, with 21 bases sitting between them. CDR3 coding DNA: TGCAGCGTGAAACACAAACTGTATCTGGGCACTGAAGCTTTCTTT. It specifies CSVKHKLYLGTEAFF.

J is TRBJ1-4 and V is TRBV5-1, with D perhaps matching TRBD1 (6 bases). The CDR3 length is 15 residues. The germline V and J ends were trimmed by 7 bases and 5 bases, with 18 bases remaining between them. The germline gives CDR1 SGHRS, CDR2 YFSETQ. The CDR3 is CASSFEGGKNEKLFF. The CDR3 region has the DNA TGCGCCAGCTCCTTCGAGGGGGGAAAGAATGAAAAACTGTTTTTT.

This chain links TRBV5-1 with TRBJ2-2; the D gene is possibly TRBD2 (6 bases). The V gene's germline CDR1 is SGHRS and CDR2 YFSETQ. The germline V and J ends were trimmed by 4 bases and 4 bases, with 17 bases remaining between them. The CDR3 covers 16 residues. The CDR3 loop is CASSPEGGKATGELFF. The CDR3 DNA reads as TGCGCCAGCAGCCCTGAAGGAGGGAAGGCCACCGGGGAGCTGTTTTTT.

The chain combines TRBV19 with TRBJ1-3; the D gene is possibly TRBD1 (6 bases). Trimming shortened V by 8 bases and J by 4 bases, and 15 bases separated the two germline ends. CDR1 and CDR2 (germline): LNHDA, SQIVND (reference sequence). This CDR3 has 14 amino acids. This CDR3 reads CASRPGELGNTIYF. The DNA for the CDR3 is TGTGCCAGTCGACCAGGGGAGTTAGGAAACACCATATATTTT.

The chain has TRBV18 and TRBJ1-6, with 11 nucleotides matching TRBD1. V lost 8 bases, J lost 10 bases, and 4 bases stayed unmatched. CDR1 is KGHSH, CDR2 LQKENI, per germline. The length of the CDR3 is 13 residues. Here the CDR3 reads CASAGTGGSPLHF. The CDR3 DNA follows: TGTGCCAGCGCCGGGACAGGGGGATCACCCCTCCACTTT.

This chain links TRBV4-1 with TRBJ2-3; TRBD1 agrees at 8 bases. The CDR3 runs to 16 residues. With V trimmed by 0 bases and J by 3 bases, 5 bases remained unmatched. Germline V gene sequence: CDR1 MGHRA, CDR2 YSYEKL. CDR3 sequence: CASSQDAYRGTDTQYF. The CDR3 DNA is TGCGCCAGCAGCCAAGATGCCTACAGGGGGACAGATACGCAGTATTTT.

This chain uses TRBV6-5 with TRBJ1-6, with a tentative D call TRBD1 (6 bases). CDR1 and CDR2 from the germline V gene are MNHEY and SVGAGI. V lost 10 bases to trimming and J lost 7 bases, with 17 bases between them. The CDR3 loop spans 14 amino acids. The DNA for the CDR3 is TGTGCCACGGCATCTAGGGGGACAAATTCACCCCTCCACTTT. The encoded protein is CATASRGTNSPLHF.

The chain couples TRBV13 to TRBJ1-3; perhaps TRBD1 as D (5 bases). CDR3 length equals 14 residues. The germline V and J ends were trimmed by 5 bases and 4 bases, with 12 bases remaining between them. Germline V gives CDR1 PRHDT, CDR2 FYEKMQ (reference sequence). For the CDR3, the DNA is TGTGCCAGCAGCCCTAGAGGGGACGGAAACACCATATATTTT. It codes for CASSPRGDGNTIYF.

Concerning this clone itself: One junction end does not reproduce the germline sequence, and a read error may be involved. The chain has TRBV27 and TRBJ2-5, with 10 bases matching TRBD2. CDR1 is MNHEY, CDR2 SMNVEV, per germline (reference sequence). CDR3 size: 14 residues. The CDR3 here is CASRYSGGQETQYF. DNA for the CDR3: TGCGCCAGCAGGTATAGCGGGGGGCAAGAGACCCAGTACTTC.

This chain joins TRBV13 and TRBJ2-7; 8 bases align to TRBD1. The CDR3 is 15 amino acids. With 5 bases clipped from V and 5 bases from J, the junction kept 11 bases outside the gene matches. Germline V gives CDR1 PRHDT, CDR2 FYEKMQ (reference sequence). Here the CDR3 reads CASSGNGQGSNEQYF. Written as DNA, the CDR3 is TGTGCCAGCAGCGGAAACGGACAGGGTTCCAACGAGCAGTACTTC.

J is TRBJ2-7 and V is TRBV4-3, with D perhaps being TRBD1 or TRBD2 (5 bases each). CDR3 size: 18 residues. The germline V gene has CDR1 LGHNA and CDR2 YSLEER. Deletions cut 1 base from V and 3 bases from J, with 22 bases between. CDR3 region: CASSQGVFAGTKDYEQYF. The CDR3 nucleotides are TGCGCCAGCAGCCAAGGAGTTTTTGCCGGGACCAAAGACTACGAGCAGTACTTC.